A selection of T cell receptor beta chains follows, all from one sample in a study of OX40 agonist ivuxolimab in advanced cancers. The repertoire was sequenced with immunoSEQ multiplex PCR; TCRdb's copy has only in-frame clones and lacks some. The sample has 75,000 to 90,000 clones; roughly nine tenths are singletons. The sequencing used CD4+ or CD8+ T cells sorted from blood, collected in a trial of the OX40 agonist ivuxolimab. The receptors were gathered from an adult with an advanced solid tumor such as melanoma, head and neck, liver or kidney cancer. Each CDR3 is given with its conserved first and last residue. D genes are given only for firm matches. A row's size may be missing; if present it is once, few, many or a size class.

>-|-|TRBJ2-3|TRBV6-5
CASSYRDYTDTQYF
TGTGCCAGCAGTTACAGGGATTACACAGATACGCAGTATTTT
>TRBD1|once|TRBJ2-7|TRBV4-2
CASSQRTGGTGQYF
TGTGCCAGCAGCCAAAGGACAGGGGGGACGGGGCAGTACTTC
>-|-|TRBJ1-2|TRBV5-1
CASSWYSIDYGYTF
TGCGCCAGCAGCTGGTACAGCATAGACTATGGCTACACCTTC
>TRBD1|-|TRBJ1-2|TRBV19
CASSIRGQGGYTF
TGTGCCAGTAGTATTCGGGGACAGGGTGGATACACCTTC
>-|-|TRBJ2-1|TRBV15
CATSRGGYSYNEQFF
TGTGCCACCAGCAGAGGCGGTTACTCCTACAATGAGCAGTTCTTC
>TRBD1|-|TRBJ1-6|TRBV2
CASSERFDRGRSPLHF
TGTGCCAGCAGTGAAAGGTTCGACAGGGGGCGATCACCCCTCCACTTT
>TRBD2|-|TRBJ2-2|TRBV5-5
CASSRAGVRTGELFF
TGTGCCAGCAGTCGGGCGGGGGTTAGAACCGGGGAGCTGTTTTTT
>TRBD2|-|TRBJ2-2|TRBV5-1
CASSRRTSGTNTGELFF
TGCGCCAGCAGCCGTAGGACTAGCGGTACGAACACCGGGGAGCTGTTTTTT
>-|-|TRBJ1-2|TRBV19
CATTEGGLYYGYTF
TGTGCCACCACTGAAGGCGGGCTCTACTATGGCTACACCTTC
>TRBD2|-|TRBJ2-1|TRBV4-2
CASSPTSGSKSEQFF
TGTGCCAGCAGCCCTACTAGCGGATCGAAGAGTGAGCAGTTCTTC